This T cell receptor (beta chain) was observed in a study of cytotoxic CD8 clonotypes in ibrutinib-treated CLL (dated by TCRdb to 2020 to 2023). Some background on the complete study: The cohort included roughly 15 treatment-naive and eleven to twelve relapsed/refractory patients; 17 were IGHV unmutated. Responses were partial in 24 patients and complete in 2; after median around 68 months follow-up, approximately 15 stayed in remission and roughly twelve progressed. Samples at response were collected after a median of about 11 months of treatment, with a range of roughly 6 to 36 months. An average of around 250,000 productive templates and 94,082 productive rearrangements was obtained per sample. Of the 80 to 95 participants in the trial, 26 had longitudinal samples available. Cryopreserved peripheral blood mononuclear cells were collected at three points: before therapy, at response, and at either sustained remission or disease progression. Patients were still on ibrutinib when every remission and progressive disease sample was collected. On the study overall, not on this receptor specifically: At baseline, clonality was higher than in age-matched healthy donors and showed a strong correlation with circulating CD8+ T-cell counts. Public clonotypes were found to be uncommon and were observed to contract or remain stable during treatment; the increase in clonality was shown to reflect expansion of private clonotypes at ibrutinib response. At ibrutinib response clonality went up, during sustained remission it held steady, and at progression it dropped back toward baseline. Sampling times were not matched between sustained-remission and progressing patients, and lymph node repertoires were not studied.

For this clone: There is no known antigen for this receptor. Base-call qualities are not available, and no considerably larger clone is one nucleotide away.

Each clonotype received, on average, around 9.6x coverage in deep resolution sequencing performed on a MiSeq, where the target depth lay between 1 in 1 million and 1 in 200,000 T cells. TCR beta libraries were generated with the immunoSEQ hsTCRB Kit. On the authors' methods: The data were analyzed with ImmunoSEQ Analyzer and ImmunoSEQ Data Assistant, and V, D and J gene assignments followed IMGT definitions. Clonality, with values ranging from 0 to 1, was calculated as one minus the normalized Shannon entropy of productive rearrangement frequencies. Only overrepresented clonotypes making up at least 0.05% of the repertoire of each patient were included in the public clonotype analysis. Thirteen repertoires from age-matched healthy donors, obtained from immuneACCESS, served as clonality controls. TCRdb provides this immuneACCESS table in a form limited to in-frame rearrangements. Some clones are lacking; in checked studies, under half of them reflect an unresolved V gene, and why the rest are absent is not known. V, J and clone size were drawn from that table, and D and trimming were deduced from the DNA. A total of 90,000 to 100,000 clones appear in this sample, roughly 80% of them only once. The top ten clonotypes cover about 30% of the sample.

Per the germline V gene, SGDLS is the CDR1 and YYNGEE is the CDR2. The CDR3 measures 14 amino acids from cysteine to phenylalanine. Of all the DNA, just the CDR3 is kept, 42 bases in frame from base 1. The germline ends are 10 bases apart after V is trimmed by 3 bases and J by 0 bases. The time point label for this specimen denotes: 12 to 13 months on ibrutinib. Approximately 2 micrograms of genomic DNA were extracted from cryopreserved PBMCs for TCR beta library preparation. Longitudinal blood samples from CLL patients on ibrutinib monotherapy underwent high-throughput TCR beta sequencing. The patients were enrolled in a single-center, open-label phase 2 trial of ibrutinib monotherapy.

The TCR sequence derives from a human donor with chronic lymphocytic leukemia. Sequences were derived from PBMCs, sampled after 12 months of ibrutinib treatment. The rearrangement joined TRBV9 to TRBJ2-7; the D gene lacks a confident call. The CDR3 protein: CASSGAYPSYEQYF. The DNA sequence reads TGTGCCAGCAGCGGGGCCTATCCCTCCTACGAGCAGTACTTC.